Shown below are 24 T cell receptor beta chains from a single sample sequenced in a study of T cell repertoires in cytomegalovirus infection. In TCRdb, the reads were re-called with MiXCR into one record per CDR3 protein. This table has hundreds of thousands of distinct CDR3 sequences, almost 30% appearing once. The antigens of these receptors remain unknown. The sample was cultured PBMCs, taken from culture after CMV antigen stimulation. These TCRs come from a human donor in good health (CMV status not recorded). Some clones in this sample may be carry-over from other donors' samples.

The chain recombines TRBV28 with TRBJ1-5, with TRBD1 as a possible D gene (6 bases). V lost 2 bases and J 5 bases, leaving 16 bases between the germline ends. CDR3 length: 16 residues. Germline V gene lookup returns CDR1 MDHEN and CDR2 SYDVKM. Here the CDR3 reads CASSLLSRGGDQPQHF. For the CDR3, the DNA is TGTGCCAGCAGTTTACTGTCCAGGGGAGGTGATCAGCCCCAGCATTTT.

This chain uses TRBV7-6 with TRBJ1-2; 9 positions match TRBD1. V dropped 5 bases and J dropped 2; count of bases not matched to a gene: 6. Germline assignment: CDR1 SGHVS and CDR2 FNYEAQ. This CDR3 is 15 amino acids long. The CDR3, as DNA: TGTGCCAGCAGCCGAGGGACAGGGAGCAACTATGGCTACACCTTC. Protein: CASSRGTGSNYGYTF.

This clonotype was found a few times. J is TRBJ2-1 and V is TRBV6-2 or TRBV6-3; 10 bases agree with TRBD2. The ends lost 6 bases at V and 4 bases at J; junction bases unmatched: 12. Germline CDR1 MNHEY, CDR2 SVGEGT. The CDR3 contains 17 residues. In DNA, the CDR3 is TGTGCCAGCAGGGAAACTAAGGGACTAGCGAGATACAATGAGCAGTTCTTC. Its translation: CASRETKGLARYNEQFF.

This clonotype was detected once. This chain joins TRBV29-1 and TRBJ1-5; D is unresolved. Per germline, CDR1 SQVTM and CDR2 ANQGSEA. The CDR3 contains 12 residues. V lost 4 bases and J 1 base, leaving 5 bases between the germline ends. Here the CDR3 DNA reads TGCAGCGTTGCCGGCAGCAATCAGCCCCAGCATTTT. Its protein product is CSVAGSNQPQHF.

The rearrangement links TRBV6-1 to TRBJ1-5, with D uncertain. Germline-derived CDR1 and CDR2 are MNHNS and SASEGT. V was pared by 7 bases and J by 3 bases, with 16 bases between. The length of the CDR3 is 15 residues. CDR3 residues: CASKGWTNDNQPQHF. In nucleotides, the CDR3 is TGTGCCAGCAAGGGCTGGACGAATGACAATCAGCCCCAGCATTTT.

This clonotype was observed many times. The chain combines TRBV28 with TRBJ1-2, with D maybe TRBD1 (5 bases). The CDR3 is 13 amino acids. Per germline, CDR1 MDHEN and CDR2 SYDVKM. The ends were cut back, 4 bases at V and 4 bases at J, with 10 bases in the middle. In nucleotides, the CDR3 is TGTGCCAGCAGTTCAATGACAGCCTATGGCTACACCTTC. Its translation: CASSSMTAYGYTF.

V usage is TRBV7-6 and J usage is TRBJ2-7; D perhaps matches TRBD1 (7 bases). Trimming took off 5 bases at V and 0 bases at J, with 17 bases between the two ends. Germline values: CDR1 SGHVS, CDR2 FNYEAQ. The CDR3 loop spans 16 amino acids. The CDR3 protein is CASSPPRGTDSYEQYF. The CDR3 DNA reads as TGTGCCAGCAGCCCCCCTCGCGGGACAGACTCCTACGAGCAGTACTTC.

In its sample, this clonotype was seen a few times. The CDR3 bases are TGTGCCAGCAGCTCGCTAGCGGGCAAATACAATGAGCAGTTCTTC. This encodes CASSSLAGKYNEQFF. V gene TRBV7-8 combines with J gene TRBJ2-1; 8 bases are shared with TRBD2. This CDR3 has 15 amino acids. The germline V gene has CDR1 SGHVS and CDR2 FQNEAQ. With V trimmed by 4 bases and J by 4 bases, 6 bases remained unmatched.

This clonotype occurred a few times. V is TRBV12-3 or TRBV12-4 and J is TRBJ2-1, with a tentative D call TRBD1 (6 bases). This CDR3 has 13 amino acids. Trimming left V 7 bases short and J 4 bases short, with 11 bases between. The DNA for the CDR3 is TGTGCCAGCACTCGGGACAAATACAATGAGCAGTTCTTC. Encoded protein: CASTRDKYNEQFF.

The chain recombines TRBV7-3 with TRBJ2-3; possibly TRBD2 for D (6 bases). The CDR3 is made up of 15 amino acids. Trimming removed 1 base from V and 3 bases from J, with 11 bases in between. Germline V gene data show CDR1 as SGHTA and CDR2 as FQGTGA. This chain's CDR3 is CASSLMGGETDTQYF. The CDR3, as DNA: TGTGCCAGCAGCTTAATGGGCGGGGAGACAGATACGCAGTATTTT.

This clonotype occurred many times. The chain combines TRBV20-1 with TRBJ2-3; the match to TRBD2 covers 10 bases. V shed 2 bases and J 4 bases; nucleotides not matched to a gene: 3. The CDR3 contains 14 residues. Germline loops: CDR1 DFQATT, CDR2 SNEGSKA (reference sequence). The CDR3 coding sequence is TGCAGTGCTAGAAGCGGGACTAGCGCAGATACGCAGTATTTT. Translated, it gives CSARSGTSADTQYF.

This clonotype turned up a few times. The CDR3 is CASTDNRGGHYGYTF. For the CDR3, the DNA is TGTGCCAGTACCGACAACCGGGGCGGGCATTATGGCTACACCTTC. The chain has TRBV19 and TRBJ1-2; TRBD1 might be the D (5 bases). The CDR3 sequence is 15 residues long. The ends were cut back, 7 bases at V and 5 bases at J, with 20 bases in the middle. From germline, CDR1 is LNHDA and CDR2 SQIVND (reference sequence).

V is TRBV19 and J is TRBJ1-1; no reliable D call. The CDR3 is 13 amino acids. Germline values: CDR1 LNHDA, CDR2 SQIVND (reference sequence). Trimming took 7 bases from V and 3 from J, leaving 12 bases between them. The CDR3 DNA follows: TGTGCCAGTAAAGCTAATACTTACACTGAAGCTTTCTTT. This gives the protein CASKANTYTEAFF.

This clonotype was counted ten times or more. The J gene is TRBJ1-5, the V gene TRBV27; D possibly corresponds to TRBD1 (5 bases). The CDR3 covers 16 residues. Trimming removed 5 bases from V and 1 base from J, with 15 bases in between. Per germline, CDR1 MNHEY and CDR2 SMNVEV (reference sequence). CDR3 loop: CASSPLGTVSNQPQHF. The CDR3 DNA follows: TGTGCCAGCAGTCCACTCGGGACCGTAAGCAATCAGCCCCAGCATTTT.

A few counts support this clonotype. The chain uses TRBV20-1 and TRBJ2-5; D might be TRBD1 (6 bases). Germline V gene lookup returns CDR1 DFQATT and CDR2 SNEGSKA (reference sequence). CDR3 size: 14 residues. The germline V and J ends were trimmed by 4 bases and 0 bases, with 12 bases remaining between them. CDR3 residues: CSATVAGDQETQYF. CDR3 bases: TGCAGTGCTACGGTAGCAGGGGACCAAGAGACCCAGTACTTC.

The gene calls are TRBV9 and TRBJ1-4, with a tentative D call TRBD1 (6 bases). Looked up from germline, CDR1 is SGDLS and CDR2 is YYNGEE. The length of the CDR3 is 16 residues. Trimming took 0 bases from V and 7 from J, leaving 16 bases between them. The CDR3 DNA reads TGTGCCAGCAGCGTAGGAGCGGACAGCAGATTTGAAAAACTGTTTTTT. It translates to CASSVGADSRFEKLFF.

The gene calls are TRBV6-5 and TRBJ1-3; D not certain. V was pared by 5 bases and J by 4 bases, with 12 bases between. The CDR3 is made up of 14 amino acids. Per the germline V gene, CDR1 is MNHEY and CDR2 is SVGAGI. The chain's CDR3 is CASSSGSTGNTIYF. CDR3 bases: TGTGCCAGCAGTAGCGGGAGTACCGGAAACACCATATATTTT.

The table lists this clonotype with many counts. This chain links TRBV12-5 with TRBJ2-1; TRBD2 might be the D (6 bases). The ends were cut back, 3 bases at V and 7 bases at J, with 16 bases in the middle. Germline V gene data show CDR1 as LGHNT and CDR2 as FRNRAP. This CDR3 spans 15 amino acids. Here the CDR3 DNA reads TGTGCTAGTGGTTTATCAGGTACTGCGGGGAATGAGCAGTTCTTC. This translates into CASGLSGTAGNEQFF.

In its sample, this clonotype was seen a few times. The chain is built from TRBV7-8 and TRBJ1-2, with D tentatively TRBD1 (6 bases). The CDR3 is made up of 13 amino acids. CDR1 is SGHVS, CDR2 FQNEAQ, per germline. V lost 1 base and J 7 bases, leaving 10 bases between the germline ends. The CDR3 here is CASSLVGGSGYTF. CDR3 sequence (DNA): TGTGCCAGCAGCTTAGTGGGGGGCAGTGGCTACACCTTC.

V gene TRBV24-1 combines with J gene TRBJ2-3, with 10 bases lining up with TRBD2. V was clipped by 3 bases and J by 5 bases; unmatched bases: 7. This CDR3 spans 16 amino acids. From germline, CDR1 is KGHDR and CDR2 SFDVKD. The CDR3: CATSDRTSGMGDTQYF. The CDR3 DNA reads as TGTGCCACCAGTGATCGTACTAGCGGGATGGGAGATACGCAGTATTTT.

The chain combines TRBV7-2 with TRBJ2-7; 8 nucleotides align to TRBD1. V dropped 5 bases and J dropped 4; count of bases not matched to a gene: 10. CDR3 size: 15 residues. Germline lookup yields CDR1 SGHTA and CDR2 FQGNSA. As DNA, the CDR3 is TGTGCCAGCAGCCCGCGGACAGGGACATGGTACGAGCAGTACTTC. Its protein is CASSPRTGTWYEQYF. Together with reference TRBV7-2 and TRBJ2-7, the CDR3 gives the full variable domain: GAGVSQSPSNKVTEKGKDVELRCDPISGHTALYWYRQSLGQGLEFLIYFQGNSAPDKSGLPSDRFSAERTGGSVSTLTIQRTQQEDSAVYLCASSPRTGTWYEQYFGPGTRLTVT.

The chain has TRBV5-5 and TRBJ1-5; TRBD1 might be the D (5 bases). Germline V CDR1 and CDR2: SGHKS, YYEKEE (reference sequence). The CDR3 has 15 residues. V gave up 4 bases and J gave up 3 bases, with 14 bases separating them. In DNA form, the CDR3 reads TGTGCCAGCAGCCGGGGAGGGGTGGACAATCAGCCCCAGCATTTT. Residues: CASSRGGVDNQPQHF.

The rearrangement links TRBV5-1 to TRBJ1-1; D perhaps matches TRBD1 (5 bases). In germline, CDR1 is SGHRS, CDR2 YFSETQ. This CDR3 is 11 amino acids long. V lost 6 bases and J lost 5, with 8 bases in between. CDR3 loop: CASNWGTEAFF. The CDR3 DNA is TGCGCCAGCAATTGGGGGACTGAAGCTTTCTTT.

The DNA of the CDR3 is TGTGCCAGCAGCTCTCCTACTAGCGGGAGGAACAATGAGCAGTTCTTC. This translates into CASSSPTSGRNNEQFF. The chain uses TRBV5-8 and TRBJ2-1, with 12 bases aligning to TRBD2. CDR1 is SGHTS, CDR2 YDEGEE, per germline. This CDR3 is 16 amino acids long. With V trimmed by 3 bases and J by 5 bases, 6 bases remained unmatched.